This T cell receptor beta chain was captured by sequencing in a study of blood T cell repertoires in COVID-19. Across the study: PBMCs, B-cell-depleted T cells, or T cells were the source of the cDNA or gDNA that made up the material.

Assay used: immunoSEQ multiplex PCR; TCRdb lists only in-frame clones, some missing. The sample includes 150,000 to 200,000 clones, about 90% of them seen just once. CDR1 is GTSNPN, CDR2 SVGIG, per germline (reference sequence). V lost 4 bases to trimming and J lost 3 bases; unmatched junction nucleotides: 8. This CDR3 has 15 residues. The rearrangement uses TRBV30 and TRBJ2-2, with 7 positions matching TRBD1. The receptor's source is a human donor with acute COVID-19. The donor label of this sample is uncertain. The sample consisted of PBMCs or T cells enriched from blood (not recorded which). The DNA for the CDR3 is TGTGCCTGGAAAGGGACAGTCGCCCACACCGGGGAGCTGTTTTTT. Protein product: CAWKGTVAHTGELFF.